This TCR beta chain was profiled in a study of shared clonotypes between healthy human individuals (dated by TCRdb to 2020 to 2022). In the study overall: The cohort comprised a couple of women and a few men aged 18 to 49 years. For each donor, CD4 naive and CD4 memory were each run on three plates, CD8 naive on two plates, and CD8 memory on one plate. To estimate repertoire size and how much clonotypes are shared between individuals, the study performed deep sequencing of blood TCR repertoires from 4 to 6 healthy adults. Different laboratories and diverse techniques were used to prepare libraries and sequence TCR repertoires, to increase sequencing depth and limit assay-specific biases. Per donor, leukapheresis produced somewhere between about 0.8 and 9.5 billion PBMCs. Study-wide conclusions, independent of this receptor: Based on pairwise subsampling, the degree of clonotype sharing among donors was expected to be affected by sequencing depth. Compared with non-shared clonotypes, clonotypes shared by all four sorted-subset donors had higher generation probabilities. Estimated clonotype richness was generally larger for naive than for memory subsets. Incomplete sequencing was indicated by rarefaction of sorted-subset datasets, despite the large sequencing depth. Only blood was sampled, and tissue TCR repertoires likely differ from those in blood. Because the study included only a small number of donors, the genetic and exposure-history diversity represented was limited. When a handful of donors were compared, the shared fraction of clonotypes was approximately 5% for naive CD4, 3% to 4% for naive CD8, 2% to 2.5% for memory CD4, and 0.35% to 0.5% for memory CD8.

The donors were healthy, HIV-negative adults who had no recently reported acute infections or vaccinations. Every donor was a Caucasian adult residing in Nashville, Tennessee, USA. Magnetic negative selection was used to enrich CD4+ T cells, after which naive cells were positively selected on CD45RA and the negative fraction became the memory subset. After blood collection by leukapheresis, PBMCs were isolated using Ficoll-Histopaque density gradient centrifugation and then cryopreserved in the vapor phase of liquid nitrogen. Purity and quantity of every magnetically sorted T cell population were checked by analytical flow cytometry. Genomic DNA was isolated from every sorted fraction and measured by UV absorbance on a Nanodrop 2000c. Using the deep immunoSEQ assay, multiplex PCR amplified TCR CDR3 regions from genomic DNA. Genomic DNA extracted from each cell subset was distributed evenly over all wells of several immunoSEQ 96-well plates, and each plate served as one replicate. Each replicate PCR for sorted subsets received about 0.2 ug genomic DNA, equal to about 30,000 T cell genomes. The purified libraries were quantified using a Qubit 3.0 fluorometer, sized with a Bioanalyzer 2100, and then quantified again using the KAPA Library Quantification kit. Every immunoSEQ 96-well plate was sequenced on a dedicated single-read 150-cycle Illumina NextSeq 550 flow cell. As for the original processing: Because the immunoSEQ output included only junctional sequences and no quality scores, the filtering could not be the same as the filtering used for full-length reads. To assign V/J genes and CDR3, sequences were annotated against IMGT germline references using PyIR, a Python wrapper for IgBLAST v1.9. Reads were removed for weak V/J assignments (E-value above 1e-6), missing CDR3, stop codons, out-of-frame junctions, or ambiguous translated residues. V3J clonotypes were defined as sequences sharing an identical inferred V gene, J gene, and CDR3 amino acid sequence. Percentage overlap between repertoires was computed as shared unique clonotypes divided by the size of the smaller repertoire. Repertoire richness was assessed with RTK rarefaction, the Chao1 estimator, and Recon v2.1 estimates of unobserved clonotypes. Generation probabilities for all TCRbeta clonotypes obtained by the gDNA method from a handful of donors were computed using OLGA. Not all clones reach the TCRdb copy of this immuneACCESS table, which keeps in-frame sequences only. Checked studies attribute under half of the gap to unresolved V genes and leave the rest unexplained. From that table come the V and J calls and clone size; the DNA was used to work out D and trimming. The sample includes hundreds of thousands of clones, with roughly 70% observed a single time. Of the sample, about 1.8% falls within the top ten clones.

As concerns this clone: What antigen it recognizes has not been identified. The sample holds no much larger clone one base away, and base qualities are not on file.

This sequence was found in a woman in her twenties or thirties in good health. The sample was memory CD4+ T cells sorted from blood. The label giving this sample's cell subset or site can be read as: CD45RA-negative fraction.

The DNA sequence reads TGTGCCTGGAGTGTGGGGCACTACACTGAAGCTTTCTTT. Translation gives CAWSVGHYTEAFF. The chain joins TRBV30 to TRBJ1-1; perhaps TRBD1 is the D gene, with 5 bases matching. From a lookup of the germline V gene (reference sequence), CDR1 and CDR2 are GTSNPN and SVGIG. The CDR3, cysteine through phenylalanine, is 13 amino acids long. Of the read, only the CDR3 DNA is kept; its 39 bases are in frame from base 1. The V and J ends are trimmed by 0 bases and 3 bases, leaving 8 bases between them.